This is a list of T cell receptor beta chains from one sample in a study of response to subunit inactivated influenza vaccine. Using its own MiXCR run on the RT-PCR reads, TCRdb lists one record per CDR3 protein. The table includes some 640,000 distinct CDR3 sequences, 14% detected once. This material consisted of PBMCs from blood, taken roughly 2 weeks before vaccination. The receptors here all came from a man aged 50 to 59 who received an inactivated influenza vaccine. The CDR3 runs from the conserved cysteine through the conserved F or W. The order of the fields is D gene, V gene, clone size, J gene, CDR3 protein. A D gene is named only where the DNA matches it firmly. Rows give clone size only sometimes, using once, few, many, or a class for an expanded clone.

D gene: -; V gene: TRBV7-8; clone size: -; J gene: TRBJ2-5; CDR3 protein: CASSLEGGSYQETQYF
D gene: TRBD1; V gene: TRBV20-1; clone size: few; J gene: TRBJ2-1; CDR3 protein: CSAENSGTGDNEQFF
D gene: -; V gene: TRBV12-3/TRBV12-4; clone size: few; J gene: TRBJ1-4; CDR3 protein: CASSLRWSEKLFF
D gene: -; V gene: TRBV5-5; clone size: few; J gene: TRBJ1-4; CDR3 protein: CASSLATTGSNEKLFF
D gene: -; V gene: TRBV30; clone size: few; J gene: TRBJ1-6; CDR3 protein: CAWSAQKNSPLHF
D gene: TRBD1; V gene: TRBV7-2; clone size: few; J gene: TRBJ2-7; CDR3 protein: CASSLGWDRGYEQYF
D gene: -; V gene: TRBV20-1; clone size: few; J gene: TRBJ2-7; CDR3 protein: CSARVSRGLSEQYF
D gene: -; V gene: TRBV3-1; clone size: -; J gene: TRBJ2-5; CDR3 protein: CASSLTQTTQETQYF
D gene: -; V gene: TRBV28; clone size: -; J gene: TRBJ1-1; CDR3 protein: CASSLRHVGAFF
D gene: TRBD1; V gene: TRBV5-1; clone size: once; J gene: TRBJ2-1; CDR3 protein: CASSVDPTGINEQFF
D gene: -; V gene: TRBV20-1; clone size: -; J gene: TRBJ2-7; CDR3 protein: CSAKDREGYEQYF
D gene: -; V gene: TRBV7-9; clone size: few; J gene: TRBJ2-1; CDR3 protein: CASSLGGKISYNEQFF
D gene: -; V gene: TRBV2; clone size: many; J gene: TRBJ2-2; CDR3 protein: CASSEGLENTGELFF
D gene: -; V gene: TRBV20-1; clone size: many; J gene: TRBJ1-2; CDR3 protein: CSARLPGGYTF
D gene: -; V gene: TRBV5-1; clone size: few; J gene: TRBJ2-7; CDR3 protein: CASSPDSLSYEQYF
D gene: -; V gene: TRBV4-3; clone size: many; J gene: TRBJ2-5; CDR3 protein: CASSQGDRDLETQYF
D gene: -; V gene: TRBV7-3; clone size: few; J gene: TRBJ2-4; CDR3 protein: CASSPGPSNIQYF
D gene: -; V gene: TRBV29-1; clone size: many; J gene: TRBJ1-2; CDR3 protein: CSVVARGSGYGYTF
D gene: -; V gene: TRBV27; clone size: few; J gene: TRBJ2-6; CDR3 protein: CASSLFAGANVLTF
D gene: TRBD1; V gene: TRBV20-1; clone size: -; J gene: TRBJ2-3; CDR3 protein: CSAIDRGGSTDTQYF
D gene: TRBD1; V gene: TRBV24-1; clone size: -; J gene: TRBJ2-1; CDR3 protein: CATSDETGARSNEQFF
D gene: TRBD1; V gene: TRBV2; clone size: -; J gene: TRBJ2-2; CDR3 protein: CASSKTGYGGGELFF
D gene: -; V gene: TRBV5-5; clone size: few; J gene: TRBJ1-1; CDR3 protein: CASRRGPQAFF
D gene: TRBD1; V gene: TRBV10-3; clone size: -; J gene: TRBJ2-7; CDR3 protein: CAISRDRGPGQYF
D gene: -; V gene: TRBV27; clone size: few; J gene: TRBJ2-7; CDR3 protein: CASSLSTRQDYYEQYF
D gene: -; V gene: TRBV7-9; clone size: few; J gene: TRBJ1-5; CDR3 protein: CASSQGSGPPQHF
D gene: -; V gene: TRBV7-2; clone size: few; J gene: TRBJ1-6; CDR3 protein: CASSFATGSASPLHF
D gene: -; V gene: TRBV10-3; clone size: few; J gene: TRBJ1-2; CDR3 protein: CAISDGSEGSYGYTF
D gene: TRBD1; V gene: TRBV27; clone size: -; J gene: TRBJ1-3; CDR3 protein: CASSPLSRQGVGNTIYF
D gene: -; V gene: TRBV28; clone size: -; J gene: TRBJ2-3; CDR3 protein: CASSPILVLDTQYF
D gene: TRBD2; V gene: TRBV28; clone size: -; J gene: TRBJ2-1; CDR3 protein: CASRRDSGGYNEQFF
D gene: -; V gene: TRBV20-1; clone size: -; J gene: TRBJ2-1; CDR3 protein: CSAMWGVHANEQFF
D gene: TRBD2; V gene: TRBV7-3; clone size: few; J gene: TRBJ2-2; CDR3 protein: CASSSSGRTTGELFF
D gene: -; V gene: TRBV5-1; clone size: few; J gene: TRBJ2-7; CDR3 protein: CASSLDPGLPYEQYF
D gene: -; V gene: TRBV28; clone size: few; J gene: TRBJ1-3; CDR3 protein: CAIQGGVSGNTIYF
D gene: -; V gene: TRBV28; clone size: -; J gene: TRBJ2-2; CDR3 protein: CAIWGGVTGELFF
D gene: -; V gene: TRBV20-1; clone size: -; J gene: TRBJ2-1; CDR3 protein: CSASRGDNEQFF
D gene: -; V gene: TRBV4-3; clone size: many; J gene: TRBJ2-1; CDR3 protein: CASSQEALPHYNEQFF
D gene: -; V gene: TRBV7-9; clone size: few; J gene: TRBJ2-2; CDR3 protein: CASSPKRNTGELFF
D gene: TRBD2; V gene: TRBV28; clone size: -; J gene: TRBJ2-7; CDR3 protein: CASSFGRSGVQYF
D gene: TRBD1; V gene: TRBV15; clone size: few; J gene: TRBJ2-3; CDR3 protein: CATSKRDRGDTQYF
D gene: TRBD1; V gene: TRBV28; clone size: -; J gene: TRBJ2-5; CDR3 protein: CASSDWGQQETQYF
D gene: TRBD1; V gene: TRBV7-9; clone size: few; J gene: TRBJ2-1; CDR3 protein: CASSRRTGDLYNEQFF
D gene: -; V gene: TRBV4-3; clone size: -; J gene: TRBJ2-3; CDR3 protein: CASSPRVQPSTDTQYF
D gene: -; V gene: TRBV7-6; clone size: -; J gene: TRBJ1-5; CDR3 protein: CASSLGQNNQPQHF
D gene: TRBD2; V gene: TRBV7-3; clone size: -; J gene: TRBJ2-1; CDR3 protein: CASSPNPGLAISYNEQFF
D gene: -; V gene: TRBV5-5; clone size: few; J gene: TRBJ2-7; CDR3 protein: CASSRGFGGDSYEQYF
D gene: -; V gene: TRBV4-2; clone size: few; J gene: TRBJ2-6; CDR3 protein: CASSQERTASSGANVLTF
D gene: TRBD2; V gene: TRBV9; clone size: few; J gene: TRBJ2-3; CDR3 protein: CASSAHRTSGGADTQYF
D gene: TRBD1; V gene: TRBV4-2; clone size: -; J gene: TRBJ1-4; CDR3 protein: CASSQAQGAGNEKLFF
D gene: -; V gene: TRBV20-1; clone size: few; J gene: TRBJ1-2; CDR3 protein: CSARVEQGRGYTF
D gene: -; V gene: TRBV10-3; clone size: few; J gene: TRBJ1-1; CDR3 protein: CAISESTVNTEAFF
D gene: -; V gene: TRBV5-1; clone size: many; J gene: TRBJ1-2; CDR3 protein: CASSLDLDLYGYTF
D gene: -; V gene: TRBV5-1; clone size: few; J gene: TRBJ1-1; CDR3 protein: CASSLVRGLGDTEAFF
D gene: TRBD2; V gene: TRBV19; clone size: few; J gene: TRBJ2-1; CDR3 protein: CASSIERGGQQQFF
D gene: -; V gene: TRBV9; clone size: -; J gene: TRBJ2-7; CDR3 protein: CASSGSGNSYEQYF
D gene: TRBD2; V gene: TRBV11-2; clone size: few; J gene: TRBJ2-7; CDR3 protein: CASSLDLAGLLFYEQYF
D gene: -; V gene: TRBV6-5; clone size: -; J gene: TRBJ2-7; CDR3 protein: CASSYRAEGTYEQYF
D gene: -; V gene: TRBV15; clone size: few; J gene: TRBJ1-6; CDR3 protein: CATSPRRASDSPLHF